There are many counts of the clone carrying this TCR beta chain. Time point: patch test 2, 6 weeks after DPC sensitization. Treatment in this sample: therapeutic diphenylcyclopropenone sensitization with weekly scalp DPC. The data derive from a study of human T cells and chemical hapten exposure. Trimming took off 3 bases at V and 6 bases at J, with 20 bases between the two ends. Per germline, CDR1 LGHNA and CDR2 YSLEER. This CDR3 has 16 amino acids. TCRdb ran MiXCR on the RACE reads and lists one entry per CDR3 protein. The sample carries about 380,000 distinct CDR3 sequences, about 6% recorded once. This material consisted of whole blood, taken in connection with sensitization to the hapten diphenylcyclopropenone (DPC). This chain connects TRBV4-3 to TRBJ1-2; D possibly corresponds to TRBD1 (6 bases). This receptor was obtained from a woman between 18 and 29 years old with alopecia areata. Some clones in this sample may be carry-over from other donors' samples. The CDR3, as DNA: TGCGCCAGCAGCCATAGAAACGGGGGGCGCTTGGATGGCTACACCTTC. This encodes CASSHRNGGRLDGYTF.